Presented here are 31 T cell receptor beta chains from one specimen sequenced in a study of cytomegalovirus exposure and HLA in healthy donors. With 60 Vbeta and 13 Jbeta primers, the PCR was carried out. The repertoire was sequenced with immunoSEQ multiplex PCR; TCRdb's copy has only in-frame clones and lacks some. Among about 94,000 clones listed, around 74% were seen once. Specimen: PBMCs. Receptors were obtained from a man between 35 and 55 years old in good health and CMV-seropositive.

The chain links TRBV11-2 to TRBJ2-7, with a weak D call TRBD1 (6 bases). The CDR3 consists of 13 residues. Germline V gives CDR1 SGHAT, CDR2 FQNNGV. V shed 5 bases and J shed 1 base, with 9 bases lying between them. For the CDR3, the DNA is TGTGCCAGCAGCGTAACAGGGTCCTACGAGCAGTACTTC. Amino acids: CASSVTGSYEQYF.

This chain links TRBV11-2 with TRBJ2-7; D unclear. The CDR3 is made up of 12 amino acids. Trimming took off 7 bases at V and 5 bases at J, with 12 bases between the two ends. Germline V gene sequence: CDR1 SGHAT, CDR2 FQNNGV. The CDR3 spells CASTYSLDEQYF. The CDR3 DNA is TGTGCCAGCACCTATTCCCTAGACGAGCAGTACTTC.

This chain connects TRBV25-1 to TRBJ2-3; 9 bases align to TRBD1. V lost 8 bases and J lost 4; bases outside the gene matches: 7. From germline, CDR1 is MGHDK and CDR2 SYGVNS. There are 14 residues in the CDR3. In nucleotides, the CDR3 is TGTGCCAGCCGGACAGGGGATTTGCCAGATACGCAGTATTTT. It is translated as CASRTGDLPDTQYF.

This chain uses TRBV27 with TRBJ2-3; D remains unclear. The V gene lost 6 bases and the J gene lost 2 bases, with 12 bases spanning the gap. The germline V gene encodes CDR1 MNHEY and CDR2 SMNVEV (reference sequence). This CDR3 is 14 amino acids long. The CDR3 is CASRFVFITDTQYF. The CDR3, as DNA: TGTGCCAGCAGATTTGTATTTATCACAGATACGCAGTATTTT.

This sequence joins TRBV7-9 and TRBJ2-1; a possible D gene is TRBD1 (6 bases). This CDR3 is built from 16 residues. With 1 base removed from V and 4 bases from J, the gap between germline ends came to 14 bases. Germline V CDR1 and CDR2: SEHNR, FQNEAQ (reference sequence). CDR3 loop: CASSLGSTGQYNEQFF. In DNA form, the CDR3 reads TGTGCCAGCAGCTTAGGGTCCACTGGACAGTACAATGAGCAGTTCTTC.

This chain uses TRBV15 with TRBJ2-7; the D is unclear. Germline V gene data show CDR1 as LNHNV and CDR2 as YYDKDF (reference sequence). The CDR3 is 13 residues long. V was clipped by 0 bases and J by 5 bases, with 8 bases between them. The CDR3 sequence is CATSRDLPDEQYF. As DNA, the CDR3 is TGTGCCACCAGCAGAGATCTGCCAGACGAGCAGTACTTC.

The rearrangement uses TRBV5-1 and TRBJ2-3, with 16 nucleotides matching TRBD2. This CDR3 has 16 amino acids. Trimming removed 2 bases from V and 4 bases from J; junction bases left unmatched: 1. Germline CDR1 is SGHRS and CDR2 is YFSETQ. CDR3 bases: TGCGCCAGCAGCTTAGGGACTAGCGGGAGGGCAGATACGCAGTATTTT. Protein product: CASSLGTSGRADTQYF.

This chain uses TRBV2 with TRBJ2-7; possibly TRBD2 for D (5 bases). V was shortened by 8 bases and J by 4 bases, with 18 bases between the two germline ends. Germline CDR1 is SNHLY and CDR2 is FYNNEI. The CDR3 runs to 14 residues. The CDR3 reads CASLPREGMYEQYF. CDR3 nucleotide sequence: TGTGCCAGCCTACCACGGGAAGGGATGTACGAGCAGTACTTC.

This sequence joins TRBV28 and TRBJ1-2; D is perhaps TRBD1 (5 bases). In germline, CDR1 is MDHEN, CDR2 SYDVKM. This CDR3 region has 13 residues. V was pared by 5 bases and J by 5 bases, with 12 bases between. The CDR3 region is CASSRAGLYGYTF. CDR3 nucleotide sequence: TGTGCCAGCAGTAGGGCAGGGTTATATGGCTACACCTTC.

The V gene is TRBV2, the J gene TRBJ2-2; D not certain. Between the trimmed V and J ends, which lost 2 bases and 1 base, there was a span of 5 bases. CDR3 size: 14 residues. Germline V gene data show CDR1 as SNHLY and CDR2 as FYNNEI. This CDR3 is CASSESGNTGELFF. CDR3 sequence (DNA): TGTGCCAGCAGTGAATCGGGGAACACCGGGGAGCTGTTTTTT.

J is TRBJ1-2 and V is TRBV29-1, with D hard to call. V was pared by 6 bases and J by 8 bases, with 13 bases between. CDR1 and CDR2 (germline): SQVTM, ANQGSEA. This CDR3 has 11 residues. The CDR3 is CSVNSLEGYTF. DNA of the CDR3: TGCAGCGTGAATTCCCTTGAGGGCTACACCTTC.

This chain joins TRBV4-1 and TRBJ2-3; 8 bases align to TRBD2. From germline, CDR1 is MGHRA and CDR2 YSYEKL. V lost 1 base and J lost 2; bases outside the gene matches: 5. This CDR3 is built from 16 residues. The CDR3: CASSQAQTSVTDTQYF. Written as DNA, the CDR3 is TGCGCCAGCAGCCAAGCCCAGACTAGCGTCACAGATACGCAGTATTTT.

This sequence joins TRBV2 and TRBJ1-5; 7 nucleotides align to TRBD1. V was pared by 6 bases and J by 0 bases, with 2 bases of the junction left unmatched. This CDR3 has 14 amino acids. The V gene's germline CDR1 is SNHLY and CDR2 FYNNEI. The DNA of the CDR3 is TGTGCCAGCAGCAGGGACAGTAGCAATCAGCCCCAGCATTTT. Translated: CASSRDSSNQPQHF.

The chain recombines TRBV18 with TRBJ1-1, with TRBD1 as a possible D gene (6 bases). The V end was cut by 2 bases, the J end by 7 bases, with 17 bases between. The CDR3 loop spans 15 amino acids. Germline CDR1 reads KGHSH; CDR2 reads LQKENI. The DNA for the CDR3 is TGTGCCAGCTCACCAGCGGACAGAGGCGGTCGTGAAGCTTTCTTT. Translated: CASSPADRGGREAFF.

The chain combines TRBV18 with TRBJ2-1; 7 nucleotides line up with TRBD1. V lost 4 bases and J lost 6; bases outside the gene matches: 3. CDR3 length: 13 amino acids. The germline V gene encodes CDR1 KGHSH and CDR2 LQKENI. The CDR3 nucleotides are TGTGCCAGCTCACAACAGGGGCCCAATGAGCAGTTCTTC. It specifies CASSQQGPNEQFF.

The genes are TRBV5-1 and TRBJ2-7, with 10 bases that match TRBD2. The CDR3 length is 16 residues. The germline V gene has CDR1 SGHRS and CDR2 YFSETQ. The CDR3 DNA is TGCGCGATAAAAATACGGCTAGCGGGGGCCTGGTACGAGCAGTACTTC. Its protein is CAIKIRLAGAWYEQYF.

V gene TRBV10-3 combines with J gene TRBJ2-7; TRBD1 agrees at 8 bases. The length of the CDR3 is 14 residues. Germline CDR1 ENHRY, CDR2 SYGVKD. The V gene end was trimmed by 2 bases and the J gene end by 0 bases; junction bases not matched to a gene: 0. The chain's CDR3 is CAISEGTGSYEQYF. For the CDR3, the DNA is TGTGCCATCAGTGAGGGGACAGGCTCCTACGAGCAGTACTTC.

The J gene is TRBJ2-3, the V gene TRBV28; D remains unclear. Per the germline V gene, CDR1 is MDHEN and CDR2 is SYDVKM. The CDR3 extends over 13 amino acids. Trimming left V 5 bases short and J 2 bases short, with 8 bases between. The CDR3 DNA is TGTGCCAGCAGTAGCCCCAACACAGATACGCAGTATTTT. As protein: CASSSPNTDTQYF.

This rearrangement joins TRBV18 to TRBJ1-1, with D perhaps TRBD1 (5 bases). Per the germline V gene, CDR1 is KGHSH and CDR2 is LQKENI. The V end lost 3 bases, the J end lost 0 bases, and 14 bases lay between the germline ends. The length of the CDR3 is 16 residues. CDR3 DNA sequence: TGTGCCAGCTCACCTACCGACAGTCTCATGAACACTGAAGCTTTCTTT. This translates into CASSPTDSLMNTEAFF.

The V and J genes are TRBV28 and TRBJ1-1; TRBD1 aligns across 8 bases. V shed 7 bases and J 7 bases; nucleotides not matched to a gene: 5. CDR1 MDHEN and CDR2 SYDVKM come from the germline V gene. CDR3 length: 12 residues. The CDR3 loop reads CASTDRAVEAFF. For the CDR3, the DNA is TGTGCCAGCACGGACAGGGCGGTTGAAGCTTTCTTT.

The CDR3 protein is CASSHPGGREETQYF. Here the CDR3 DNA reads TGTGCCAGCAGCCACCCCGGGGGGCGCGAGGAGACCCAGTACTTC. The chain couples TRBV6-6 to TRBJ2-5; D perhaps matches TRBD2 (7 bases). This CDR3 spans 15 amino acids. Trimming shortened V by 6 bases and J by 5 bases, and 19 bases separated the two germline ends. Germline V gene sequence: CDR1 MNHNY, CDR2 SVGAGI (reference sequence).

V is TRBV5-4 and J is TRBJ2-1; D is possibly TRBD2 (5 bases). The V end was cut by 2 bases, the J end by 1 base, with 10 bases between. The CDR3 sequence is 15 residues long. Per the germline V gene, CDR1 is SGHNT and CDR2 is YYREEE (reference sequence). DNA for the CDR3: TGTGCCAGCAGCTTCGGGGAGAGGTCCTACAATGAGCAGTTCTTC. Protein sequence: CASSFGERSYNEQFF.

The rearrangement links TRBV5-1 to TRBJ1-1; D might be TRBD1 (6 bases). Germline V gives CDR1 SGHRS, CDR2 YFSETQ. The germline V and J ends were trimmed by 4 bases and 0 bases, with 10 bases remaining between them. The CDR3 length is 14 residues. In DNA form, the CDR3 reads TGCGCCAGCAGCGAGGACAGCATGAACACTGAAGCTTTCTTT. Amino acid sequence: CASSEDSMNTEAFF.

This clone was observed once. The J gene is TRBJ2-1, the V gene TRBV28; 7 bases map to TRBD1. Germline V gene lookup returns CDR1 MDHEN and CDR2 SYDVKM. V gave up 5 bases and J gave up 7 bases; unmatched junction bases: 2. The CDR3 is 12 residues long. The CDR3 loop is CASSLDRNEQFF. The CDR3 coding sequence is TGTGCCAGCAGTCTGGACAGGAATGAGCAGTTCTTC.

A word on this clone: Mismatch with germline at one junction end may stem from a read error. This chain joins TRBV7-2 and TRBJ2-3; 12 bases fit TRBD2. The CDR3 spans 12 residues. CDR1 and CDR2 from the germline V gene are SGHTA and FQGNSA. The CDR3 spells CASSLRTSGASF. In DNA, the CDR3 is TGTGCCAGCAGCCTAAGGACTAGCGGGGCCTCTTTT. The full variable domain, its missing parts supplied by reference TRBV7-2 and TRBJ2-3, is GAGVSQSPSNKVTEKGKDVELRCDPISGHTALYWYRQSLGQGLEFLIYFQGNSAPDKSGLPSDRFSAERTGGSVSTLTIQRTQQEDSAVYLCASSLRTSGASFGPGTRLTVL.

V is TRBV6-6 and J is TRBJ2-2, with a weak D call TRBD1 (6 bases). Germline V gene lookup returns CDR1 MNHNY and CDR2 SVGAGI (reference sequence). The CDR3 runs 16 residues. The V end lost 0 bases, the J end lost 0 bases, and 8 bases lay between the germline ends. The CDR3, as DNA: TGTGCCAGCAGTTACTCGGGACAAACGAACACCGGGGAGCTGTTTTTT. Amino acid sequence: CASSYSGQTNTGELFF.

This chain's CDR3 is CASSATVSNQPQHF. The CDR3 bases are TGTGCCAGCAGTGCGACAGTGAGCAATCAGCCCCAGCATTTT. The chain couples TRBV6-1 to TRBJ1-5; D is possibly TRBD1 (5 bases). There are 14 residues in the CDR3. V was pared by 4 bases and J by 1 base, with 8 bases between. Germline CDR1 MNHNS, CDR2 SASEGT.

The V gene is TRBV18, the J gene TRBJ1-1; a possible D gene is TRBD1 (5 bases). Deletions cut 5 bases from V and 4 bases from J, with 17 bases between. This CDR3 region has 15 residues. CDR1 is KGHSH and CDR2 is LQKENI in the germline V gene. CDR3 residues: CASSTAGGAGTEAFF. DNA of the CDR3: TGTGCCAGCTCAACCGCGGGGGGTGCGGGCACTGAAGCTTTCTTT.

This clone appeared a few times. The genes are TRBV15 and TRBJ2-7; D not certain. V lost 0 bases to trimming and J lost 9 bases, with 12 bases between them. CDR1 and CDR2 from the germline V gene are LNHNV and YYDKDF (reference sequence). This CDR3 region has 13 residues. CDR3: CATSREAQVAQYF. The CDR3 bases are TGTGCCACCAGCAGAGAAGCTCAAGTTGCGCAGTACTTC. Full variable domain (missing parts from reference TRBV15 and TRBJ2-7): DAMVIQNPRYQVTQFGKPVTLSCSQTLNHNVMYWYQQKSSQAPKLLFHYYDKDFNNEADTPDNFQSRRPNTSFCFLDIRSPGLGDTAMYLCATSREAQVAQYFGPGTRLTVT.

The chain links TRBV25-1 to TRBJ2-5, with a possible D match to TRBD1 (5 bases). The J call may be mistaken, given a closer DNA end match to TRBJ2-7. Germline-derived CDR1 and CDR2 are MGHDK and SYGVNS. This CDR3 has 13 amino acids. This CDR3 is CASSEYQGSEQYF. The CDR3 DNA follows: TGTGCCAGCAGTGAATATCAGGGATCCGAGCAGTACTTC.

This chain connects TRBV28 to TRBJ2-7; 9 bases match TRBD2. This CDR3 spans 16 amino acids. V lost 11 bases, J lost 4 bases, and 18 bases stayed unmatched. From germline, CDR1 is MDHEN and CDR2 SYDVKM. The CDR3 DNA sequence: TGTGCCTGCCCCGGGACAAGGCTAGCGGGGCCATACGAGCAGTACTTC. Amino acids: CACPGTRLAGPYEQYF.